The present entry profiles one TCR beta chain with its context. The sample belongs to a study of blood T cell repertoires in COVID-19. Across the whole study: The United States, Italy and Spain supplied acute and convalescent COVID-19 samples.

Per germline, CDR1 LGHDT and CDR2 YNNKEL (reference sequence). The CDR3 extends over 17 amino acids. V trimming: 2 bases; J trimming: 1 base; junction bases outside the gene matches: 6. Under the authors' procedure: Amplification from reference gene primers served as the basis for estimated nucleated cell counts. The repertoire was sequenced with immunoSEQ multiplex PCR; TCRdb's copy has only in-frame clones and lacks some. The V and J calls and clone size come from that table; D and trimming were worked out from the DNA. The sample includes 150,000 to 250,000 clones, roughly 87% of them seen just once.

The material sequenced was PBMCs or T cells enriched from blood (not recorded which). This receptor was obtained from a woman younger than 45 who had recovered from COVID-19. The chain uses TRBV3-1 (or the pseudogene TRBV3-2) and TRBJ2-3; 10 bases are a match to TRBD2. CDR3 nucleotides: TGTGCCAGCAGCCAACGCTCCGGGACTAGCGGCACAGATACGCAGTATTTT. Residues: CASSQRSGTSGTDTQYF.